The 14 T cell receptor beta chains given below trace back to one sample, sequenced in a study of blood T cell repertoires in COVID-19. Sequencing was performed with immunoSEQ multiplex PCR; in TCRdb, only in-frame clones are kept and a portion is missing. Counted here are a few hundred thousand clones, roughly 84% occurring once; the ten biggest clones make up 18%. The sequenced sample consisted of peripheral blood. The receptors shown here come from a man over 45 with COVID-19, enrolled during active disease.

V and J are TRBV28 and TRBJ1-5, with a weak D call TRBD1 (5 bases). The CDR3 is made up of 13 amino acids. Trimming removed 2 bases at V and 11 bases at J, with 13 bases between. The germline V gene has CDR1 MDHEN and CDR2 SYDVKM. This CDR3 is CASSLDSRVAQHF. The CDR3 DNA reads as TGTGCCAGCAGTTTAGACAGTCGGGTGGCCCAGCATTTT.

This CDR3 is CASSLGQHNQPQHF. The CDR3 nucleotides are TGTGCCAGCAGCTTAGGACAGCACAATCAGCCCCAGCATTTT. The chain is built from TRBV7-9 and TRBJ1-5; TRBD1 might be the D (5 bases). CDR1 is SEHNR and CDR2 is FQNEAQ in the germline V gene (reference sequence). The CDR3 sequence is 14 residues long. With 1 base removed from V and 3 bases from J, the gap between germline ends came to 7 bases.

The chain carries TRBV19 and TRBJ2-3; the match to TRBD2 covers 11 bases. Germline CDR1 reads LNHDA; CDR2 reads SQIVND (reference sequence). J was trimmed by 10 bases and V by 5 bases; bases with no gene match: 26. CDR3 length equals 20 residues. CDR3 bases: TGTGCCAGTAGTCCGAGTCGGGTAGTAGCGGGAGGGATAGCCAGCCCATCGCAGTATTTT. It yields the protein CASSPSRVVAGGIASPSQYF.

This clone was picked up one time. This chain connects TRBV2 to TRBJ2-3, with 10 bases identical to TRBD2. CDR1 and CDR2 (germline): SNHLY, FYNNEI. This CDR3 contains 15 residues. V was pared by 6 bases and J by 1 base, with 4 bases of the junction left unmatched. In DNA form, the CDR3 reads TGTGCCAGCAGCCCGCTAGCGGGAGGCACAGATACGCAGTATTTT. As protein: CASSPLAGGTDTQYF.

This clone has just one count. The chain couples TRBV5-6 to TRBJ2-3; 7 nucleotides line up with TRBD2. The CDR3 loop spans 15 amino acids. Germline trimming cut 0 bases from V and 2 bases from J; bases unmatched to any gene: 3. Germline assignment: CDR1 SGHDT and CDR2 YYEEEE. DNA of the CDR3: TGTGCCAGCAGCTTGGGAGCGGGATTCACAGATACGCAGTATTTT. Residues: CASSLGAGFTDTQYF.

This rearrangement joins TRBV18 to TRBJ1-1; no clear D gene. V was clipped by 6 bases and J by 4 bases, with 21 bases between them. The CDR3 has 16 amino acids. The germline V gene encodes CDR1 KGHSH and CDR2 LQKENI. CDR3 region: CASSQPRLVVGTEAFF. The CDR3 DNA sequence: TGTGCCAGCTCCCAACCCAGGTTGGTTGTAGGCACTGAAGCTTTCTTT.

With respect to this clone: At the DNA level, this CDR3 is encoded by other sequences in the same sample as well. The chain combines TRBV18 with TRBJ2-2, with TRBD1 matching 7 bases. Per the germline V gene, CDR1 is KGHSH and CDR2 is LQKENI. This CDR3 contains 15 residues. V lost 1 base and J lost 2; bases outside the gene matches: 1. This CDR3 is CASSPRTGNTGELFF. The DNA of the CDR3 is TGTGCCAGCTCACCACGGACAGGAAACACCGGGGAGCTGTTTTTT.

This chain connects TRBV19 to TRBJ2-6; the D is unclear. The germline CDR1 and CDR2 sequences are LNHDA and SQIVND (reference sequence). There are 15 residues in the CDR3. With 5 bases removed from V and 1 base from J, the gap between germline ends came to 9 bases. CDR3 DNA: TGTGCCAGTAGTTTGAGGCTATCTGGGGCCAACGTCCTGACTTTC. This gives the protein CASSLRLSGANVLTF.

The chain recombines TRBV13 with TRBJ1-2; tentative D call: TRBD1 (6 bases). CDR1 is PRHDT and CDR2 is FYEKMQ in the germline V gene (reference sequence). Trimming shortened V by 7 bases and J by 2 bases, and 11 bases separated the two germline ends. This CDR3 comprises 13 residues. The CDR3 bases are TGTGCCAGCACCGACAGGATGAACTATGGCTACACCTTC. It translates to CASTDRMNYGYTF.

V and J are TRBV5-4 and TRBJ2-5, with 7 bases lining up with TRBD1. V was clipped by 2 bases and J by 0 bases; unmatched bases: 7. Germline values: CDR1 SGHNT, CDR2 YYREEE (reference sequence). CDR3 length equals 16 residues. The CDR3 region has the DNA TGTGCCAGCAGCTTATCATCGGGGACAGACCAAGAGACCCAGTACTTC. It codes for CASSLSSGTDQETQYF.

The chain is built from TRBV25-1 and TRBJ2-2; D gene uncertain. Deletions cut 4 bases from V and 4 bases from J, with 10 bases between. Germline V lookup: CDR1 MGHDK, CDR2 SYGVNS. This CDR3 has 14 residues. The CDR3 protein is CASSGLGLTGELFF. CDR3 in DNA: TGTGCCAGCAGTGGTCTAGGCCTCACCGGGGAGCTGTTTTTT.

The V and J genes are TRBV5-1 and TRBJ1-1; 9 nucleotides agree with TRBD1. The ends lost 4 bases at V and 3 bases at J; junction bases unmatched: 13. The length of the CDR3 is 17 residues. Germline lookup yields CDR1 SGHRS and CDR2 YFSETQ. This CDR3 reads CASSTGTGIPRDTEAFF. As DNA, the CDR3 is TGCGCCAGCAGCACCGGGACAGGGATCCCTCGTGACACTGAAGCTTTCTTT.

The gene calls are TRBV5-1 and TRBJ1-2; TRBD1 agrees at 8 bases. V was clipped by 3 bases and J by 9 bases; unmatched bases: 7. The CDR3 is 13 residues long. CDR1 is SGHRS and CDR2 is YFSETQ in the germline V gene. CDR3 residues: CASSSRDRRSYTF. The CDR3 bases are TGCGCCAGCAGCTCCCGGGACAGGAGGAGCTACACCTTC.

V is TRBV30 and J is TRBJ1-2; tentatively, D is TRBD1 (6 bases). The germline V gene encodes CDR1 GTSNPN and CDR2 SVGIG (reference sequence). V lost 2 bases and J 8 bases, leaving 15 bases between the germline ends. The CDR3 extends over 13 amino acids. CDR3 sequence (DNA): TGTGCCTGGAGTCTGTTAGGGGGTGGAGGCTACACCTTC. Encoded protein: CAWSLLGGGGYTF.